This T cell receptor (beta chain) appears in the sequencing data of a study of T cell changes during pregnancy in multiple sclerosis. Trimming pared 0 bases from V and 2 bases from J, leaving 17 bases between. CDR3 length: 17 residues. The germline V gene encodes CDR1 SGDLS and CDR2 YYNGEE. The method was immunoSEQ multiplex PCR; TCRdb's version includes in-frame clones alone and lacks a portion of them. The table lists 81,000 or so clones, roughly nine tenths of them singletons. This sequence joins TRBV9 and TRBJ2-5; D may be TRBD2 (7 bases). This clonotype was obtained from a female donor in good health, serving as a control in a pregnancy study. Some clones in this sample may be carry-over from other donors' samples. The sample consisted of PBMCs, taken in the first trimester of pregnancy. Written as DNA, the CDR3 is TGTGCCAGCAGCGTAGCCCGAGGGGGGGCCTTTCAAGAGACCCAGTACTTC. Amino acids: CASSVARGGAFQETQYF.